This is a list of T cell receptor beta chains from one sample in a study of regulatory T cells in long-lasting Graves disease. TCRdb fed the multiplex PCR reads into MiXCR, producing one record per CDR3 protein. The sample yields around 460,000 distinct CDR3 sequences, 12% to 15% seen once. These data also featured in a second study, about T cells in Graves' hyperthyroidism and ophthalmopathy.

Material: peripheral blood mononuclear cells (PBMCs), obtained at new diagnosis, from a patient treated with antithyroid drugs. Receptor source: a woman aged 45-65 years with Graves disease. CDR3s include the opening cysteine and the closing phenylalanine or tryptophan. The order of the fields is J gene, V gene, clone size, D gene, CDR3 DNA, CDR3 protein. D genes are given only for firm matches. Not all rows give a size; the values are once, few, many and, for expanded clones, a class.

>TRBJ2-1|TRBV10-3|many|TRBD2
TGTGCCATCAGCACGAGACTAGCGGGGTTAGACAATGAGCAGTTCTTC
CAISTRLAGLDNEQFF
>TRBJ2-7|TRBV27|few|TRBD2
TGTGCCAGCAGTTTAATGTCTAGCGGGCACCCAGGGTACTTC
CASSLMSSGHPGYF
>TRBJ2-7|TRBV9|many|TRBD2
TGTGCCAGCAGCCGCGTAGCGGGAGTCCCCACCGAGCAGTACTTC
CASSRVAGVPTEQYF
>TRBJ1-1|TRBV11-2|many|TRBD1
TGTGCCAGCATCCGGGACAGGGGCAGTGGGGCTTTCTTT
CASIRDRGSGAFF
>TRBJ2-3|TRBV2|many|NA
TGTGCCAGCAGTGAAACACATATCACAGATACGCAGTATTTT
CASSETHITDTQYF
>TRBJ1-5|TRBV28|many|NA
TGTGCCAGCGTGCTGGGGACGGTTGATGGTCAGCCCCAGCATTTT
CASVLGTVDGQPQHF
>TRBJ2-1|TRBV5-6|many|NA
TGTGCCAGCAGTTTATATGGCGGCTCCTACAATGAGCAGTTCTTC
CASSLYGGSYNEQFF
>TRBJ2-1|TRBV29-1|many|NA
TGCAGCGTTGTTCGGGATGTCAATGAGCAGTTCTTC
CSVVRDVNEQFF
>TRBJ2-1|TRBV3-1|many|TRBD2
TGTGCCAGCAGCCAAGATACTAGCGGGAGTAATGAGCAGTTCTTC
CASSQDTSGSNEQFF
>TRBJ1-3|TRBV5-4|many|NA
TGTGCCAGCAGCTCATTCTCTGGAAACACCATATATTTT
CASSSFSGNTIYF
>TRBJ2-3|TRBV27|many|NA
TGTGCCAGCAGTTTATTAAGGTGGGGGACAGATACGCAGTATTTT
CASSLLRWGTDTQYF
>TRBJ1-1|TRBV20-1|many|TRBD1
TGCAGTGCTAGGCCAGGGGGCAGGGGGAACACTGAAGCTTTCTTT
CSARPGGRGNTEAFF
>TRBJ2-5|TRBV13|many|TRBD2
TGTGCCAGCAGTCCACAAGAGATAGCGGGACAAGAGACCCAGTACTTC
CASSPQEIAGQETQYF
>TRBJ2-3|TRBV28|many|TRBD2
TGTGCCAGCAGTTTGACTAGCGGGAGCAATACGCAGTATTTT
CASSLTSGSNTQYF
>TRBJ1-5|TRBV24-1|many|NA
TGTGCCACCAGTGATTCCGGACAGTATAGCAATCAGCCCCAGCATTTT
CATSDSGQYSNQPQHF
>TRBJ1-6|TRBV20-1|few|NA
TGCAGTGCTCCTCAATCGGGACCCCACTTT
CSAPQSGPHF
>TRBJ2-1|TRBV5-1|few|TRBD1
TGCGCCAGCAGCTTACTGGACAGGGGATCAAATGAGCAGTTCTTC
CASSLLDRGSNEQFF
>TRBJ1-2|TRBV27|NA|TRBD1
TGTGCCAGCAGTTTAGGAGCCCGACAGGGGGCGACTCTCTACTATGGCTACACCTTC
CASSLGARQGATLYYGYTF
>TRBJ2-7|TRBV29-1|many|TRBD1
TGCAGCGTTCGACGACAGGGATCCTACGAGCAGTACTTC
CSVRRQGSYEQYF
>TRBJ2-5|TRBV3-1|many|TRBD2
TGTGCCAGCAGCCAAGTGAGCGGGAGTTGGGAGACCCAGTACTTC
CASSQVSGSWETQYF
>TRBJ2-7|TRBV5-6|many|TRBD2
TGTGCCAGCAGCTTGGCCTCTGCGGGAGGGAATTACGAGCAGTACTTC
CASSLASAGGNYEQYF
>TRBJ1-1|TRBV12-3/TRBV12-4|NA|NA
TGTGCCAGCAGTTTGAGCGCAGGGGCGACTGAAGCTTTCTTT
CASSLSAGATEAFF
>TRBJ2-5|TRBV4-1|NA|NA
TGCGCCAGCAGCCTTGACTATCGAGAGACCCAGTACTTC
CASSLDYRETQYF
>TRBJ2-1|TRBV27|many|TRBD2
TGTGCCAGCAGTGGACTAGCTACCTACAATGAGCAGTTCTTC
CASSGLATYNEQFF
>TRBJ1-5|TRBV3-1|few|NA
TGTGCCAGCAGCCAAGGGTTTGGAAGGTATAGCAATCAGCCCCAGCATTTT
CASSQGFGRYSNQPQHF
>TRBJ1-4|TRBV10-3|few|NA
TGTGCCATCAGTGACTCAGTTGGGGCGACTAATGAAAAACTGTTTTTT
CAISDSVGATNEKLFF
>TRBJ2-1|TRBV3-1|many|TRBD1
TGTGCCAGCAACGGGGGACAGGGGGTGAACAATGAGCAGTTCTTC
CASNGGQGVNNEQFF
>TRBJ1-5|TRBV11-2|many|NA
TGTGCCAGCAGCCCGGACGGGTATAGCAATCAGCCCCAGCATTTT
CASSPDGYSNQPQHF
>TRBJ2-5|TRBV20-1|few|NA
TGCAGTGCTTATGACTTCGGGGTCTCTGGGACCCAGTACTTC
CSAYDFGVSGTQYF
>TRBJ2-2|TRBV18|few|TRBD2
TGTGCCAGCTCACCACCACCGACTAGCGGATACGGGGAGCTGTTTTTT
CASSPPPTSGYGELFF
>TRBJ1-4|TRBV12-3/TRBV12-4|NA|NA
TGTGCCAGCAGTTTGGCGTCTAATGAAAAACTGTTTTTT
CASSLASNEKLFF
>TRBJ1-1|TRBV6-1|many|NA
TGTGCCAGCAGTGAACGGTCGGCAGCGAACACTGAAGCTTTCTTT
CASSERSAANTEAFF
>TRBJ2-7|TRBV6-1|many|NA
TGTGCCAGCAGTGACTGGGTTGGTAGCTACGAGCAGTACTTC
CASSDWVGSYEQYF
>TRBJ2-2|TRBV18|NA|NA
TGTGCCAGCTCACCGTCGAGGTCTAACACCGGGGAGCTGTTTTTT
CASSPSRSNTGELFF
>TRBJ2-7|TRBV12-3/TRBV12-4|few|NA
TGTGCCAGCAGTTTAGGTCACGGGATCGAGCAGTACTTC
CASSLGHGIEQYF
>TRBJ2-7|TRBV27|NA|NA
TGTGCCAGCAGGGGGACCGGCGACGAGCAGTACTTC
CASRGTGDEQYF
>TRBJ1-4|TRBV4-1|NA|NA
TGCGCCAGCAGCTCCCAATCCAGGGTTTATGAAAAACTGTTTTTT
CASSSQSRVYEKLFF
>TRBJ1-2|TRBV12-3/TRBV12-4|many|TRBD1
TGTGCCAGCAGTCCGACAGGGGGCTTTGGCTACACCTTC
CASSPTGGFGYTF
>TRBJ1-5|TRBV20-1|many|NA
TGCAGTGCCCCTGAGGTAGGGGCTTATAGCAATCAGCCCCAGCATTTT
CSAPEVGAYSNQPQHF
>TRBJ2-7|TRBV16|many|NA
TGTGCCAGCAGCCAATCTAGTAAGGGGAACGAGCAGTACTTC
CASSQSSKGNEQYF
>TRBJ1-1|TRBV28|many|NA
TGTGCCAGCAGTTTAAGTTACGGGGGGGACACTGAAGCTTTCTTT
CASSLSYGGDTEAFF
>TRBJ2-1|TRBV27|few|TRBD2
TGTGCCAGCAGTTTGCAGCGGGAGTACAATGAGCAGTTCTTC
CASSLQREYNEQFF
>TRBJ2-7|TRBV6-5|many|TRBD2
TGTGCCAGCAGTTACGAAGTAGCGGGAGGGAGGAACGAGCAGTACTTC
CASSYEVAGGRNEQYF
>TRBJ1-5|TRBV5-1|NA|NA
TGCGCCAGCAGCTTACTTCCGGGAGGGGGCAATCAGCCCCAGCATTTT
CASSLLPGGGNQPQHF
>TRBJ1-4|TRBV6-1|few|NA
TGTGCCAGCAGAACACACCTGTCTAATGAAAAACTGTTTTTT
CASRTHLSNEKLFF
>TRBJ2-5|TRBV4-1|few|TRBD1
TGCGCCAGCAGCCAAGCCGCGGACAGGGGGCATCGCGAGTACTTC
CASSQAADRGHREYF
>TRBJ2-3|TRBV5-1|NA|TRBD2
TGCGCCAGCAGCTTGTGGGGTGCAGGGACTACTAGCACAGGTACGCAGTATTTT
CASSLWGAGTTSTGTQYF
>TRBJ1-5|TRBV6-1|NA|TRBD1
TGTGCCAGCAGTGGGGACAGGGCAAGTTCTCAGCCCCAGCATTTT
CASSGDRASSQPQHF
>TRBJ2-2|TRBV28|many|TRBD2
TGTGCCACCAAAAGCGGGGTTTTAACCGGGGAGCTGTTTTTT
CATKSGVLTGELFF
>TRBJ2-1|TRBV5-1|many|TRBD2
TGCGCCAGCAGCTCGGGACTAGCGGGAGTATCGGATGAGCAGTTCTTC
CASSSGLAGVSDEQFF
>TRBJ1-5|TRBV19|NA|NA
TGTGCCAGTAATACGGTGCGCAATCAGCCCCAGCATTTT
CASNTVRNQPQHF
>TRBJ1-2|TRBV19|few|NA
TGTGCCAGTAGTATAGCTTCAGGGTCTGCCGCTCAAGCCTATGGCTACACCTTC
CASSIASGSAAQAYGYTF
>TRBJ2-3|TRBV28|many|NA
TGTGCCAGCAGTTTGGCAGCCCTTAGCACAGATACGCAGTATTTT
CASSLAALSTDTQYF
>TRBJ2-7|TRBV2|many|TRBD2
TGTGCCAGCAGTCCAAGCGGGAGCCCTTCCTACGAGCAGTACTTC
CASSPSGSPSYEQYF
>TRBJ2-7|TRBV6-5|few|NA
TGTGCCAGCAGTTTCGGCCCAAGCTCCTACGAGCAGTACTTC
CASSFGPSSYEQYF
>TRBJ1-1|TRBV13|NA|TRBD1
TGTGCCAGCAGCAACAGGGACAGCAGTACGAACACTGAAGCTTTCTTT
CASSNRDSSTNTEAFF
>TRBJ2-5|TRBV28|many|TRBD1
TGTGCCAGCAGCCTACAACCCGACAGGGAAGAGACCCAGTACTTC
CASSLQPDREETQYF